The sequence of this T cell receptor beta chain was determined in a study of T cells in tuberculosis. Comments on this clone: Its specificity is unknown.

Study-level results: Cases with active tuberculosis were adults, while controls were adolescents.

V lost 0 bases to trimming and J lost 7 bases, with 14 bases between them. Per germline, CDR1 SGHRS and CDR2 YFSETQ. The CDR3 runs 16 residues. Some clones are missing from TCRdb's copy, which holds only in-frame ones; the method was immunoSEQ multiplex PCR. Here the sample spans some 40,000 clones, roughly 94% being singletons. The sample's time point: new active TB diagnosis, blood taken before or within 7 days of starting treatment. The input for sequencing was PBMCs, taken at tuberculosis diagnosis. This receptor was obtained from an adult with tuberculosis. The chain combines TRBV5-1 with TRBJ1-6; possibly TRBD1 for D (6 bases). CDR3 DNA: TGCGCCAGCAGCTTGGTTCTTCAGGGGAGAAATTCACCCCTCCACTTT. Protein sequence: CASSLVLQGRNSPLHF.